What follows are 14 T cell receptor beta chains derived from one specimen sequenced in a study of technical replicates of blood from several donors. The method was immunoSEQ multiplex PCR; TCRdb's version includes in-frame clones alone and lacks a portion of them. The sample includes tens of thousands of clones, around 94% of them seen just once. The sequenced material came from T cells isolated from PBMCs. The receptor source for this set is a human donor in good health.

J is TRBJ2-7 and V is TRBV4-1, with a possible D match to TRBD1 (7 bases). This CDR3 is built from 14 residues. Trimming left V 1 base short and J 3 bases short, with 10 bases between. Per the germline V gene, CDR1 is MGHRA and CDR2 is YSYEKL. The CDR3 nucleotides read TGCGCCAGCAGCCAAGCTCAGGGGGGCTACGAGCAGTACTTC. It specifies CASSQAQGGYEQYF.

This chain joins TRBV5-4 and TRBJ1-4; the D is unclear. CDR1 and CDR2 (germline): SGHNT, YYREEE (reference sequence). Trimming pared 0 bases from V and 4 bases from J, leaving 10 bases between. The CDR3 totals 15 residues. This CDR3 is CASSLANGLNEKLFF. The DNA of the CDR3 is TGTGCCAGCAGCTTGGCAAATGGGCTTAATGAAAAACTGTTTTTT.

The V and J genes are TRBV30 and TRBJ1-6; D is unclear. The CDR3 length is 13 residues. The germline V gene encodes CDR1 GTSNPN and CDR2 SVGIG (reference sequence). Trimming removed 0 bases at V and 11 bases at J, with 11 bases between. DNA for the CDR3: TGTGCCTGGAGTGTACGAGGGAATACACCCCTCCACTTT. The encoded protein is CAWSVRGNTPLHF. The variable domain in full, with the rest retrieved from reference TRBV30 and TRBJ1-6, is SQTIHQWPATLVQPVGSPLSLECTVEGTSNPNLYWYRQAAGRGLQLLFYSVGIGQISSEVPQNLSASRPQDRQFILSSKKLLLSDSGFYLCAWSVRGNTPLHFGNGTRLTVT.

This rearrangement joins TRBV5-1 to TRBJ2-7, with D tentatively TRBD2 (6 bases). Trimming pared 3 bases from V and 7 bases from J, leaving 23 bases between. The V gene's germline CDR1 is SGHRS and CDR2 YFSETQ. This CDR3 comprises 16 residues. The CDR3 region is CASSSPQGRETVEQYF. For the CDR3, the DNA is TGCGCCAGCAGCTCCCCCCAGGGCCGGGAGACGGTTGAGCAGTACTTC.

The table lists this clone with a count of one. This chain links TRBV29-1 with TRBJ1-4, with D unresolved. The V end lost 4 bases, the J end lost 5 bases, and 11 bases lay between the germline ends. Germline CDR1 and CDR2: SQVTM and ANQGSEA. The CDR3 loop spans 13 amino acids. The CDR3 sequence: CSVAPRLNEKLFF. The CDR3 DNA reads TGCAGCGTTGCCCCCAGGCTAAATGAAAAACTGTTTTTT. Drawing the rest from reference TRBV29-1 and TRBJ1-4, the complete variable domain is SAVISQKPSRDICQRGTSLTIQCQVDSQVTMMFWYRQQPGQSLTLIATANQGSEATYESGFVIDKFPISRPNLTFSTLTVSNMSPEDSSIYLCSVAPRLNEKLFFGSGTQLSVL.

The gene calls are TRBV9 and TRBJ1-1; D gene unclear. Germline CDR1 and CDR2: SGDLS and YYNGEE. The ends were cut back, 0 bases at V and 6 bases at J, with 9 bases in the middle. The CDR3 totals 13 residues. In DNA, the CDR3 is TGTGCCAGCAGCGTAGAGGCGGCTTCTGAAGCTTTCTTT. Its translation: CASSVEAASEAFF.

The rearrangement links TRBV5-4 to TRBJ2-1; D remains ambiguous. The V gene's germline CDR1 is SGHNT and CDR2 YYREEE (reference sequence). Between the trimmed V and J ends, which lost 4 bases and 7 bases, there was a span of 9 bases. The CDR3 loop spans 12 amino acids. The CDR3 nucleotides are TGTGCCAGCAGCGGCCGTGTGAATGAGCAGTTCTTC. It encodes CASSGRVNEQFF.

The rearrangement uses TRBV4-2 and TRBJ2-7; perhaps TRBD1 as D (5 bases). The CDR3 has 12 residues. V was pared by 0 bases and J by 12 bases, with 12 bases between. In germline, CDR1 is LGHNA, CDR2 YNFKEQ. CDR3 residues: CASSQEGHERYF. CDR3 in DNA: TGTGCCAGCAGCCAAGAGGGGCACGAAAGGTACTTC.

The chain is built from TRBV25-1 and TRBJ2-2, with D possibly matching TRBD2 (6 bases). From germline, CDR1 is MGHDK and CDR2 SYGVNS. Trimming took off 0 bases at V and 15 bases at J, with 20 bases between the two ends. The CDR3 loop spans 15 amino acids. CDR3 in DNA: TGTGCCAGCAGTGAATATAAGGGCGGGACCCGGACGATGTTTTTT. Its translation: CASSEYKGGTRTMFF.

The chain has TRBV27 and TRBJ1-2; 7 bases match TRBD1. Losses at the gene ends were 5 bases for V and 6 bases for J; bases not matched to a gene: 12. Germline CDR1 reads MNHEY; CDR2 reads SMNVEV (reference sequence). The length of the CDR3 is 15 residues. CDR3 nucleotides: TGTGCCAGCAGTCTCGGGACAGCTCCCCAGGATGGCTACACCTTC. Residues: CASSLGTAPQDGYTF.

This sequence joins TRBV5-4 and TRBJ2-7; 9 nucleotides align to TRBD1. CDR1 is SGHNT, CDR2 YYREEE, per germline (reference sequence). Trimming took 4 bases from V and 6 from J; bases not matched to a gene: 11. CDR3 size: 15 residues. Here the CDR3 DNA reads TGTGCCAGCAGCATTCCGGGACAGGGATTTCTCGAGCAGTACTTC. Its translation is CASSIPGQGFLEQYF.

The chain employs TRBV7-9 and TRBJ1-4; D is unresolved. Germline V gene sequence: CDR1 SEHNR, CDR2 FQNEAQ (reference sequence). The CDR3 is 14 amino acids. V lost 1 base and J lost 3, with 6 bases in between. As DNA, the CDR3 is TGTGCCAGCAGCTTAGGAGCCTCTAATGAAAAACTGTTTTTT. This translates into CASSLGASNEKLFF.

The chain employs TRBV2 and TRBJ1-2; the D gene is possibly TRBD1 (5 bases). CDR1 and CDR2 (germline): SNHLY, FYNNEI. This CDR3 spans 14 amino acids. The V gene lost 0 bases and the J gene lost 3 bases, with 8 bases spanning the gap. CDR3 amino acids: CASSEAAGHYGYTF. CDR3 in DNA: TGTGCCAGCAGTGAAGCCGCGGGGCACTATGGCTACACCTTC.

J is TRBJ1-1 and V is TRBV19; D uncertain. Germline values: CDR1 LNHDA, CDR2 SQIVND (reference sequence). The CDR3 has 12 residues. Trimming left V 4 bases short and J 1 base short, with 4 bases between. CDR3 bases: TGTGCCAGTAGTACAGGGAACACTGAAGCTTTCTTT. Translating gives CASSTGNTEAFF.